The clone carrying this T cell receptor (beta chain) was seen a handful of times. The target antigen is unknown. This entry belongs to a study of T-cell memory formation after mild COVID-19. 5'RACE with constant-segment primers yielded barcoded, UMI-tagged TCR alpha and TCR beta cDNA libraries. One entry per CDR3 protein results from TCRdb running MiXCR on the 5' RACE reads. Of 40,000 to 60,000 distinct CDR3 sequences listed, around 10% are singletons. Study results and caveats: Pre-infection memory held some responding clones, suggesting pre-existing cross-reactive T cells responded. The CD4+ clones that contracted clustered mainly within CM and EM, and the CD8+ clones concentrated in EMRA. Contracting clones from day 15 to 85 had balanced CD4/CD8; later expanders favoured CD4+.

The TCR was taken from an adult woman who had mild COVID-19 (a few samples of this study predate the infection). Cell type and time point are not known. The material sequenced was PBMCs or a T cell subset sorted from them (not recorded which).

CDR3 region: CASSQLKASGDSTDTQYF. The DNA for the CDR3 is TGTGCCAGCAGCCAACTAAAGGCTAGCGGGGACAGCACAGATACGCAGTATTTT. The chain combines TRBV25-1 with TRBJ2-3; 9 bases map to TRBD2. This CDR3 region has 18 residues. Germline V gene data show CDR1 as MGHDK and CDR2 as SYGVNS. With V trimmed by 6 bases and J by 0 bases, 13 bases remained unmatched. Filled out from reference TRBV25-1 and TRBJ2-3, the complete variable domain reads EADIYQTPRYLVIGTGKKITLECSQTMGHDKMYWYQQDPGMELHLIHYSYGVNSTEKGDLSSESTVSRIRTEHFPLTLESARPSHTSQYLCASSQLKASGDSTDTQYFGPGTRLTVL.